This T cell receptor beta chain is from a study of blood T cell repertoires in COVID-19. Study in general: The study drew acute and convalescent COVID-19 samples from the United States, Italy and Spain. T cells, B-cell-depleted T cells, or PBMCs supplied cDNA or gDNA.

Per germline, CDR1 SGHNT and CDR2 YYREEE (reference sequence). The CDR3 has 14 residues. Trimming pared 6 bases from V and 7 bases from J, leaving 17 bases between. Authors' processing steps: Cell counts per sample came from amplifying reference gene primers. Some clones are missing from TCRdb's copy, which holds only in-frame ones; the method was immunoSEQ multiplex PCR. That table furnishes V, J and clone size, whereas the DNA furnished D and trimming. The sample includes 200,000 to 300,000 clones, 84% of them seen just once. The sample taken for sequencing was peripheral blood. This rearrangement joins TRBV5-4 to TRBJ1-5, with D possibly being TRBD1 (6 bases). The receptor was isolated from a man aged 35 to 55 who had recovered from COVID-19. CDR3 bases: TGTGCCAGCACCGTCTTGGGGGCGAACCAGCCCCAGCATTTT. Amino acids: CASTVLGANQPQHF.